A selection of T cell receptor beta chains follows, all from one sample in a study of Graves' ophthalmopathy and Graves' hyperthyroidism. One entry per CDR3 protein, called by TCRdb with MiXCR from the multiplex PCR reads. The sample lists 260,000 or so distinct CDR3 sequences; around 45% were seen once. Source material: peripheral blood. These receptors all come from an adult man with Graves' ophthalmopathy. Each CDR3 is given with its conserved first and last residue. The D gene is left open where the match is weak. Where a row states a size, it is once, few, many or the class of an expanded clone; other rows omit it.

size	V	J	D	CDR3	DNA
NA	TRBV29-1	TRBJ1-4	NA	CSVVGTGGEKLLF	TGCAGCGTTGTGGGAACAGGTGGCGAAAAACTGCTTTTT
NA	TRBV14	TRBJ1-5	NA	CASSRDGGNQPQHF	TGTGCCAGCAGCCGAGATGGGGGGAATCAGCCCCAGCATTTT
few	TRBV15	TRBJ2-5	NA	CATSRDQGGRQETQYF	TGTGCCACCAGCAGAGATCAGGGGGGTCGCCAAGAGACCCAGTACTTC
NA	TRBV10-1	TRBJ1-5	TRBD1	CASTQDREIGPQHF	TGCGCCAGCACGCAAGACAGGGAGATAGGACCCCAGCATTTT
few	TRBV19	TRBJ2-6	TRBD1	CATSGTVFSGANVLTF	TGTGCCACCTCCGGGACAGTTTTCTCTGGGGCCAACGTCCTGACTTTC
many	TRBV24-1	TRBJ1-1	NA	CATGDGFTEAFF	TGTGCCACCGGGGACGGGTTCACTGAAGCTTTCTTT
NA	TRBV19	TRBJ2-7	TRBD1	CASSAGTGAPYEQYF	TGTGCCAGTAGTGCTGGGACAGGGGCTCCCTACGAGCAGTACTTC
NA	TRBV2	TRBJ1-6	NA	CASRARASSYNSPLHF	TGTGCCAGCAGAGCAAGGGCTAGCTCCTATAATTCACCCCTCCACTTT
NA	TRBV4-1	TRBJ2-7	TRBD2	CASSQAASGVYEQYF	TGCGCCAGCAGCCAAGCGGCTAGCGGGGTCTACGAGCAGTACTTC
NA	TRBV10-3	TRBJ1-2	TRBD1	CASSPQGVSYGYTF	TGTGCCAGCAGTCCACAGGGGGTTTCCTATGGCTACACCTTC
NA	TRBV6-2/TRBV6-3	TRBJ2-2	TRBD1	CASSAPRGLNTGELFF	TGTGCCAGCAGTGCTCCCAGGGGGCTGAACACCGGGGAGCTGTTTTTT
few	TRBV9	TRBJ2-7	NA	CASSLRQVAYEQYF	TGTGCCAGCAGCTTACGTCAGGTCGCCTACGAGCAGTACTTC
NA	TRBV29-1	TRBJ1-6	TRBD1	CSTRDSSYNPPLHF	TGCAGCACACGGGACAGCTCCTATAATCCACCCCTCCACTTT
NA	TRBV7-9	TRBJ2-5	NA	CASSPDSSKWETQYF	TGTGCCAGCAGCCCGGACAGTTCAAAATGGGAGACCCAGTACTTC
many	TRBV29-1	TRBJ2-5	TRBD1	CSAPTGGTETQYF	TGCAGCGCCCCGACAGGGGGCACAGAGACCCAGTACTTC
NA	TRBV19	TRBJ1-2	TRBD1	CASAGQGSDGYTF	TGTGCCAGCGCGGGACAGGGGTCCGACGGCTACACCTTC
many	TRBV29-1	TRBJ1-1	NA	CSVDFGSEAFF	TGCAGCGTTGATTTTGGGAGTGAAGCTTTCTTT
NA	TRBV15	TRBJ1-2	NA	CATSSPGPPRGYGYTF	TGTGCCACCAGCAGTCCGGGACCCCCCCGGGGGTATGGCTACACCTTC
once	TRBV19	TRBJ2-7	TRBD1	CASSTGGAYEQYF	TGTGCCAGCAGTACAGGGGGCGCGTACGAGCAGTACTTC
NA	TRBV20-1	TRBJ2-5	NA	CSAIRASSETQYF	TGCAGTGCTATACGGGCTAGCAGCGAGACCCAGTACTTC
many	TRBV10-3	TRBJ1-2	TRBD1	CAISESRGTGGSGYTF	TGTGCCATCAGTGAGTCCCGCGGGACAGGGGGAAGTGGCTACACCTTC
NA	TRBV20-1	TRBJ2-7	NA	CSALVANYEQYF	TGCAGTGCGCTGGTAGCGAACTACGAGCAGTACTTC
NA	TRBV20-1	TRBJ1-1	NA	CSARRVAGNTEAFF	TGCAGTGCTAGGCGCGTCGCGGGGAACACTGAAGCTTTCTTT
NA	TRBV19	TRBJ1-5	TRBD1	CASSIGQGVNRQPQHF	TGTGCCAGTAGTATAGGACAGGGGGTTAATCGTCAGCCCCAGCATTTT
NA	TRBV30	TRBJ2-5	NA	CAWSGSEETQYF	TGTGCCTGGTCTGGAAGTGAAGAGACCCAGTACTTC
NA	TRBV5-6	TRBJ1-6	TRBD1	CASRPGTGRWVASPLHF	TGTGCCAGCAGGCCCGGGACAGGGCGCTGGGTGGCTTCACCCCTCCACTTT
NA	TRBV5-6	TRBJ2-7	NA	CASSLQERYEQYF	TGTGCCAGCAGCCTTCAGGAGCGCTACGAGCAGTACTTC
many	TRBV15	TRBJ1-1	TRBD1	CATGRDRNTEAFF	TGTGCCACCGGACGGGACAGGAACACTGAAGCTTTCTTT
few	TRBV29-1	TRBJ2-7	NA	CSVDAGSSPEQYF	TGCAGCGTTGACGCCGGGAGCTCACCCGAGCAGTACTTC
NA	TRBV6-5	TRBJ1-2	TRBD1	CASRRSGQGYGYTF	TGTGCCAGCAGGCGATCGGGACAGGGATATGGCTACACCTTC
NA	TRBV27	TRBJ1-2	TRBD1	CASSGTGDHYGYTF	TGTGCCAGCAGCGGGACAGGGGACCACTATGGCTACACCTTC